This TCR beta chain was documented in a study of blood T cell repertoires in COVID-19. Turning to the study itself: The origin of the acute and convalescent COVID-19 samples was the United States, Italy and Spain. T cells, B-cell-depleted T cells, or PBMCs supplied cDNA or gDNA.

Per the authors' pipeline: Researchers report that nucleated cell counts were estimated from reference gene primer amplification. Method: immunoSEQ multiplex PCR; TCRdb's copy keeps in-frame clones and lacks some. V and J calls and clone size follow that table, whereas D and trimming were derived from the DNA. There are 310,000 or so clones in the sample; more than 85% occur only once, and approximately 2.1% lies in the top ten. Recruited during active infection, patients (from Seattle) were subsequently followed longitudinally. Input material: peripheral blood. This receptor was obtained from a woman aged 25 to 45 with COVID-19, enrolled during active disease.

CDR3 in amino acids: CASSWGQGSFEQYF. Written as DNA, the CDR3 is TGCGCCAGCAGCTGGGGACAGGGGAGTTTCGAGCAGTACTTC. The V and J genes are TRBV5-1 and TRBJ2-7, with 10 positions matching TRBD1. The junction had 6 bases not matched to a gene; V was cut back by 3 bases and J by 6 bases. The germline CDR1 and CDR2 sequences are SGHRS and YFSETQ. The CDR3 length is 14 residues. Supplemented by reference TRBV5-1 and TRBJ2-7, the full variable domain reads KAGVTQTPRYLIKTRGQQVTLSCSPISGHRSVSWYQQTPGQGLQFLFEYFSETQRNKGNFPGRFSGRQFSNSRSEMNVSTLELGDSALYLCASSWGQGSFEQYFGPGTRLTVT.